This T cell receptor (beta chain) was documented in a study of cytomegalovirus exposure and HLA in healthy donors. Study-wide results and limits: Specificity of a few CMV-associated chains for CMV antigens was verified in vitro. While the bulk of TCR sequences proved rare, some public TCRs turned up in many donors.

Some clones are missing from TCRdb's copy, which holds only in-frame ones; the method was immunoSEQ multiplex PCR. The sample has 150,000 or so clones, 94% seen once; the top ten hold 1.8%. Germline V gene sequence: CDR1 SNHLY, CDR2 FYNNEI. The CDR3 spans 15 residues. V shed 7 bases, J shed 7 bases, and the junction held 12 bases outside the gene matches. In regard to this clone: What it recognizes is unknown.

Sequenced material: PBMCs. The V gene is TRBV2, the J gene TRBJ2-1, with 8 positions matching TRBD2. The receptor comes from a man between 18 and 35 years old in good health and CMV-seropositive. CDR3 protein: CASIRATSGQNEQFF. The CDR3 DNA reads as TGTGCCAGCATAAGGGCAACTAGCGGACAAAATGAGCAGTTCTTC.